Sequencing of this T cell receptor (beta chain) was carried out in a study of blood T cell repertoires in COVID-19. Study in general: From the United States, Italy and Spain came samples of acute and convalescent COVID-19. PBMCs, B-cell-depleted T cells, or T cells were the source of the cDNA or gDNA that made up the material.

Authors' analysis steps: Reference gene primer amplification yielded estimated nucleated cell counts. Profiling relied on immunoSEQ multiplex PCR, and the TCRdb table lists in-frame clones only, not all of them. V and J calls plus clone size are reproduced from that table; the DNA served to infer D and trimming. The sample includes roughly 95,000 clones, approximately 80% seen only once; the top ten take about 4.3%. Germline values: CDR1 MNHEY, CDR2 SVGEGT. Trimming cost V 6 bases and J 6 bases; bases outside gene matches: 7. The CDR3 loop spans 13 amino acids. The chain is built from TRBV6-2 or TRBV6-3 and TRBJ2-5, with TRBD1 matching 7 bases. The sample was peripheral blood. The receptor's source is a man in his 60s with acute or convalescent COVID-19. Here the CDR3 reads CASSRQTGQTQYF. The CDR3 DNA reads TGTGCCAGCAGCCGCCAGACAGGGCAGACCCAGTACTTC.